What follows are 18 T cell receptor beta chains derived from one specimen sequenced in a study of pediatric ulcerative colitis. TCRdb's copy holds only in-frame clones and misses some; the assay was immunoSEQ multiplex PCR. The sample shows 55,000 to 80,000 clones, around 80% of them seen only once. Sample: blood. These receptors were collected from a boy aged 10-17 years with moderate ulcerative colitis.

V gene TRBV7-9 combines with J gene TRBJ1-2; no firm D call. Germline V CDR1 and CDR2: SEHNR, FQNEAQ (reference sequence). The CDR3 sequence is 13 residues long. V lost 0 bases, J lost 2 bases, and 4 bases lay in between. The CDR3 DNA sequence: TGTGCCAGCAGCTTAGCACAGAACTATGGCTACACCTTC. Encoded protein: CASSLAQNYGYTF.

This chain connects TRBV6-4 to TRBJ1-2, with D uncertain. CDR3 length: 16 residues. With 4 bases removed from V and 9 bases from J, the gap between germline ends came to 24 bases. CDR1 and CDR2 from the germline V gene are MRHNA and SNTAGT. This chain's CDR3 is CASSVRSGRPYSRYTF. CDR3 nucleotide sequence: TGTGCCAGCAGTGTCCGGAGCGGGCGTCCCTACTCCCGCTACACCTTC.

This clone was counted once. This sequence joins TRBV7-9 and TRBJ1-2, with a tentative D call TRBD1 (6 bases). There are 14 residues in the CDR3. The germline V gene has CDR1 SEHNR and CDR2 FQNEAQ (reference sequence). Trimming shortened V by 6 bases and J by 6 bases, and 17 bases separated the two germline ends. The CDR3 reads CASRPKGGGNGYTF. In nucleotides, the CDR3 is TGTGCCAGCAGGCCCAAAGGAGGGGGGAATGGCTACACCTTC.

The sample holds a few counts of this clone. The chain recombines TRBV9 with TRBJ2-2; 9 positions match TRBD1. The CDR3 is 15 amino acids. The germline gives CDR1 SGDLS, CDR2 YYNGEE. Unmatched junction bases numbered 6, after V lost 3 bases and J lost 6 bases. The CDR3 coding sequence is TGTGCCAGCAGCGATCGGGACAGGGATCCCGGGGAGCTGTTTTTT. It codes for CASSDRDRDPGELFF. Supplemented by reference TRBV9 and TRBJ2-2, the full variable domain reads DSGVTQTPKHLITATGQRVTLRCSPRSGDLSVYWYQQSLDQGLQFLIQYYNGEERAKGNILERFSAQQFPDLHSELNLSSLELGDSALYFCASSDRDRDPGELFFGEGSRLTVL.

The chain recombines TRBV5-6 with TRBJ2-7, with 7 bases identical to TRBD1. CDR1 and CDR2 from the germline V gene are SGHDT and YYEEEE. V shed 1 base and J 0 bases; nucleotides not matched to a gene: 10. The CDR3 has 17 amino acids. The CDR3 here is CASSLRLRGLFSYEQYF. In DNA form, the CDR3 reads TGTGCCAGCAGCTTGAGGCTGAGGGGGCTTTTCTCCTACGAGCAGTACTTC.

The chain carries TRBV4-3 and TRBJ1-3; D uncertain. V gave up 4 bases and J gave up 2 bases, with 21 bases separating them. The CDR3 consists of 18 residues. From germline, CDR1 is LGHNA and CDR2 YSLEER. The CDR3 here is CASSPAVSLGEAGNTIYF. CDR3 DNA sequence: TGCGCCAGCAGCCCGGCGGTGAGCCTGGGCGAGGCTGGAAACACCATATATTTT.

V usage is TRBV5-4 and J usage is TRBJ2-2; D gene ambiguous. Deletions cut 4 bases from V and 8 bases from J, with 9 bases between. CDR1 is SGHNT and CDR2 is YYREEE in the germline V gene (reference sequence). The CDR3 consists of 12 residues. DNA of the CDR3: TGTGCCAGCAGCCACTTTGCGGGGGAGCTGTTTTTT. This sequence encodes CASSHFAGELFF.

This sequence joins TRBV5-6 and TRBJ2-7, with 7 bases fitting TRBD1. Trimming removed 3 bases from V and 2 bases from J; junction bases left unmatched: 11. The CDR3 spans 16 residues. Germline loops: CDR1 SGHDT, CDR2 YYEEEE. The DNA for the CDR3 is TGTGCCAGCAGCTGGAAAAAGGGGGCGCGGACCTACGAGCAGTACTTC. It codes for CASSWKKGARTYEQYF.

The chain links TRBV4-1 to TRBJ2-7, with D unresolved. From germline, CDR1 is MGHRA and CDR2 YSYEKL. Trimming shortened V by 1 base and J by 2 bases, and 6 bases separated the two germline ends. This CDR3 spans 13 amino acids. This CDR3 reads CASSQALTYEQYF. CDR3 DNA sequence: TGCGCCAGCAGCCAAGCTTTAACCTACGAGCAGTACTTC.

The gene calls are TRBV19 and TRBJ1-5; tentative D call: TRBD1 (5 bases). Germline assignment: CDR1 LNHDA and CDR2 SQIVND (reference sequence). CDR3 length: 17 amino acids. Trimming cost V 4 bases and J 2 bases, with 18 bases left between them. CDR3: CASSTRRGGMGNQPQHF. In DNA, the CDR3 is TGTGCCAGTAGTACCCGCCGGGGGGGAATGGGCAATCAGCCCCAGCATTTT.

The chain couples TRBV19 to TRBJ1-3; weak D call: TRBD1 (5 bases). The CDR3 is 17 residues long. Trimming stripped 3 bases from V and 4 bases from J, with 19 bases between. The V gene's germline CDR1 is LNHDA and CDR2 SQIVND (reference sequence). The CDR3 DNA reads TGTGCCAGTAGTATTCAAAGACAGTCGGTCTTAGGAAACACCATATATTTT. It encodes CASSIQRQSVLGNTIYF.

This clone appeared once. The chain employs TRBV7-3 and TRBJ2-3; 14 nucleotides line up with TRBD2. The CDR3 consists of 17 residues. With 1 base clipped from V and 5 bases from J, the junction kept 5 bases outside the gene matches. Germline CDR1 reads SGHTA; CDR2 reads FQGTGA. The CDR3 coding sequence is TGTGCCAGCAGCTTAATGGGACTAGCGGGGGCGGTAGATACGCAGTATTTT. It translates to CASSLMGLAGAVDTQYF.

This chain uses TRBV30 with TRBJ2-5; D remains ambiguous. V lost 4 bases to trimming and J lost 4 bases, with 19 bases between them. Germline V gene sequence: CDR1 GTSNPN, CDR2 SVGIG (reference sequence). This CDR3 is 15 amino acids long. The CDR3 DNA follows: TGTGCCTGGACTAAAGTGGATGGGCTGCGAGAGACCCAGTACTTC. Its protein product is CAWTKVDGLRETQYF. Supplemented by reference TRBV30 and TRBJ2-5, the full variable domain reads SQTIHQWPATLVQPVGSPLSLECTVEGTSNPNLYWYRQAAGRGLQLLFYSVGIGQISSEVPQNLSASRPQDRQFILSSKKLLLSDSGFYLCAWTKVDGLRETQYFGPGTRLLVL.

The chain combines TRBV2 with TRBJ1-2, with 8 bases identical to TRBD1. The CDR3 is 15 residues long. The V gene end was trimmed by 8 bases and the J gene end by 4 bases; junction bases not matched to a gene: 12. The V gene's germline CDR1 is SNHLY and CDR2 FYNNEI. The CDR3 is CASGDGQGPGYGYTF. The CDR3 DNA is TGTGCCAGCGGAGACGGACAGGGTCCCGGCTATGGCTACACCTTC.

V and J are TRBV29-1 and TRBJ1-1, with no clear D. CDR1 and CDR2 (germline): SQVTM, ANQGSEA. The CDR3 length is 13 residues. V was trimmed by 0 bases and J by 1 base, leaving 6 bases between them. CDR3 sequence: CSVEDRSNTEAFF. CDR3 in DNA: TGCAGCGTTGAAGATCGCTCGAACACTGAAGCTTTCTTT.

This clone was counted between two and nine times. The chain combines TRBV5-4 with TRBJ1-1; D ambiguous. This CDR3 is 14 amino acids long. V lost 3 bases to trimming and J lost 0 bases, with 9 bases between them. The germline V gene encodes CDR1 SGHNT and CDR2 YYREEE (reference sequence). The CDR3 nucleotides are TGTGCCAGCAGCTCTCCAAGATTGAACACTGAAGCTTTCTTT. This translates into CASSSPRLNTEAFF.

This clone appeared once. The rearrangement joins TRBV5-1 to TRBJ1-2; 9 bases agree with TRBD1. The CDR3 runs 15 residues. CDR1 is SGHRS, CDR2 YFSETQ, per germline. The junction had 11 bases not matched to a gene; V was cut back by 4 bases and J by 7 bases. The chain's CDR3 is CASSHVDRGSGGYTF. CDR3 DNA: TGCGCCAGCAGCCACGTGGACAGGGGATCTGGTGGCTACACCTTC.

The V call is TRBV25-1, the J call TRBJ1-1; D remains ambiguous. The CDR3 consists of 13 residues. Trimming left V 5 bases short and J 1 base short, with 8 bases between. Per germline, CDR1 MGHDK and CDR2 SYGVNS. The CDR3 bases are TGTGCCAGCAGTCCGACGGGGAACACTGAAGCTTTCTTT. It specifies CASSPTGNTEAFF. The variable domain in full, with the rest retrieved from reference TRBV25-1 and TRBJ1-1, is EADIYQTPRYLVIGTGKKITLECSQTMGHDKMYWYQQDPGMELHLIHYSYGVNSTEKGDLSSESTVSRIRTEHFPLTLESARPSHTSQYLCASSPTGNTEAFFGQGTRLTVV.